The T cell receptor (beta chain) described here comes from a study of Graves' ophthalmopathy and Graves' hyperthyroidism. This clonotype was observed many times. With 3 bases removed from V and 11 bases from J, the gap between germline ends came to 19 bases. Per the germline V gene, CDR1 is GTSNPN and CDR2 is SVGIG (reference sequence). There are 13 residues in the CDR3. Researchers took RNA transcripts and amplified TCR beta CDR3 regions from them. Amplification began with first-round RT-PCR using HTBI primers, then second-round multiplex PCR was performed. TCRdb reanalysed the multiplex PCR reads using MiXCR and keeps one entry per CDR3 protein. This sample has around 470,000 distinct CDR3 sequences, with around an eighth found just once.

The chain recombines TRBV30 with TRBJ1-2, with D possibly being TRBD1 (6 bases). The sequenced sample consisted of blood. The receptor was isolated from a woman aged 25 to 39 with Graves' ophthalmopathy. CDR3 DNA sequence: TGTGCCTGGAGAGCGCTGTCGGGGGCGGGTTACACCTTC. It specifies CAWRALSGAGYTF.